This T cell receptor beta chain comes out of a study of cytomegalovirus exposure and HLA in healthy donors. PCR employed 60 Vbeta and 13 Jbeta primers. Some clones are missing from TCRdb's copy, which holds only in-frame ones; the method was immunoSEQ multiplex PCR. The sample has about 100,000 clones; roughly 75% are singletons. The germline CDR1 and CDR2 sequences are SGDLS and YYNGEE. This CDR3 has 16 residues. V lost 0 bases to trimming and J lost 5 bases; unmatched junction nucleotides: 8. This chain links TRBV9 with TRBJ2-5; TRBD2 matches at 9 bases. Sample: PBMCs. This receptor was identified in a male donor in good health and CMV-seropositive. The CDR3 DNA is TGTGCCAGCAGCGTAGGGGCGGGAGGGGGTGTCGAGACCCAGTACTTC. It is translated as CASSVGAGGGVETQYF.